The 19 T cell receptor beta chains below all came from one sample that was sequenced in a study of radiotherapy plus CTLA-4 blockade in lung cancer. The table came from immunoSEQ multiplex PCR; TCRdb's copy has only in-frame clones and leaves some out. The sample lists about 53,000 clones; 84% were seen once. The input for sequencing was peripheral blood, taken from a patient treated with radiotherapy plus ipilimumab. Receptors originate from a human donor with non-small cell lung cancer whose response to radiotherapy plus ipilimumab could not be evaluated.

The rearrangement uses TRBV7-2 and TRBJ2-2; D not resolved. V lost 5 bases and J 4 bases, leaving 8 bases between the germline ends. The germline CDR1 and CDR2 sequences are SGHTA and FQGNSA. The CDR3 is 13 residues long. The CDR3 sequence is CASSPRSTGELFF. CDR3 bases: TGTGCCAGCAGCCCCCGGTCCACCGGGGAGCTGTTTTTT.

This clone was detected once. The chain couples TRBV5-1 to TRBJ2-7; 14 bases align to TRBD2. The CDR3 has 16 amino acids. J lost 4 bases, V lost 4 bases, and 7 bases had no gene match. The germline V gene encodes CDR1 SGHRS and CDR2 YFSETQ. This CDR3 is CASSVKGTSGRYEQYF. CDR3 nucleotides: TGCGCCAGCAGCGTAAAAGGGACTAGCGGGAGATACGAGCAGTACTTC.

V gene TRBV7-6 combines with J gene TRBJ1-1; D unclear. CDR3 length: 14 amino acids. Trimming took 6 bases from V and 3 from J, leaving 14 bases between them. CDR1 SGHVS and CDR2 FNYEAQ come from the germline V gene. CDR3 amino acids: CASRDPGSHTEAFF. DNA for the CDR3: TGTGCCAGCAGAGATCCGGGGAGCCACACTGAAGCTTTCTTT. The complete variable domain, with remaining parts taken from reference TRBV7-6 and TRBJ1-1, reads GAGVSQSPRYKVTKRGQDVALRCDPISGHVSLYWYRQALGQGPEFLTYFNYEAQQDKSGLPNDRFSAERPEGSISTLTIQRTEQRDSAMYRCASRDPGSHTEAFFGQGTRLTVV.

The chain combines TRBV7-8 with TRBJ1-4; D gene uncertain. Per the germline V gene, CDR1 is SGHVS and CDR2 is FQNEAQ. The CDR3 contains 14 residues. V was pared by 0 bases and J by 7 bases, with 9 bases between. The CDR3 loop is CASSLASPGEKLFF. The CDR3 DNA sequence: TGTGCCAGCAGCTTAGCGTCGCCGGGTGAAAAACTGTTTTTT. Full variable domain (remainder filled in from reference TRBV7-8 and TRBJ1-4): GAGVSQSPRYKVAKRGQDVALRCDPISGHVSLFWYQQALGQGPEFLTYFQNEAQLDKSGLPSDRFFAERPEGSVSTLKIQRTQQEDSAVYLCASSLASPGEKLFFGSGTQLSVL.

This rearrangement joins TRBV9 to TRBJ2-1, with 12 positions matching TRBD2. The CDR3 contains 17 residues. Germline values: CDR1 SGDLS, CDR2 YYNGEE. The J segment lost 5 bases and the V segment lost 2 bases, leaving 8 bases of the junction unmatched. The CDR3 is CASSVTGTSGRNNEQFF. CDR3 sequence (DNA): TGTGCCAGCAGCGTGACAGGAACTAGCGGGAGGAACAATGAGCAGTTCTTC.

CDR3 DNA: TGTGCCAGCAGCCTTCGACAGGGGGGTGAAGCTTTCTTT. Translation: CASSLRQGGEAFF. The chain carries TRBV6-5 and TRBJ1-1; 9 bases map to TRBD1. This CDR3 spans 13 amino acids. V shed 6 bases and J 7 bases; nucleotides not matched to a gene: 6. Germline lookup yields CDR1 MNHEY and CDR2 SVGAGI.

The V and J genes are TRBV28 and TRBJ1-1; maybe TRBD1 (5 bases). The ends were cut back, 8 bases at V and 1 base at J, with 14 bases in the middle. The CDR3 totals 14 residues. The germline V gene has CDR1 MDHEN and CDR2 SYDVKM. CDR3 DNA: TGTGCCAGCGACCCTACAGGAGCGAACACTGAAGCTTTCTTT. Its translation is CASDPTGANTEAFF.

CDR3 amino acids: CASSPQAAGGFYNEQFF. As DNA, the CDR3 is TGTGCCAGCAGCCCCCAGGCTGCGGGAGGCTTCTACAATGAGCAGTTCTTC. The V gene is TRBV7-9, the J gene TRBJ2-1; 8 nucleotides agree with TRBD2. This CDR3 spans 17 amino acids. With 5 bases clipped from V and 3 bases from J, the junction kept 12 bases outside the gene matches. Germline loops: CDR1 SEHNR, CDR2 FQNEAQ (reference sequence).

The V and J genes are TRBV9 and TRBJ2-1, with 8 bases that match TRBD1. Germline values: CDR1 SGDLS, CDR2 YYNGEE. This CDR3 has 17 residues. Trimming took 0 bases from V and 8 from J; bases not matched to a gene: 13. CDR3 DNA sequence: TGTGCCAGCAGCGTAGGGTCCAGGGGGCTGGCGGACTATGAGCAGTTCTTC. Translation: CASSVGSRGLADYEQFF.

V usage is TRBV7-9 and J usage is TRBJ1-2, with D possibly being TRBD1 (5 bases). The length of the CDR3 is 16 residues. CDR1 is SEHNR and CDR2 is FQNEAQ in the germline V gene (reference sequence). The ends were cut back, 5 bases at V and 5 bases at J, with 21 bases in the middle. In DNA, the CDR3 is TGTGCCAGCAGCCCCCCTGGCAGGACATTAAGTTATGGCTACACCTTC. Translated: CASSPPGRTLSYGYTF. The whole variable domain, filled in from reference TRBV7-9 and TRBJ1-2, reads DTGVSQNPRHKITKRGQNVTFRCDPISEHNRLYWYRQTLGQGPEFLTYFQNEAQLEKSRLLSDRFSAERPKGSFSTLEIQRTEQGDSAMYLCASSPPGRTLSYGYTFGSGTRLTVV.

This chain joins TRBV28 and TRBJ1-5; no reliable D call. The length of the CDR3 is 12 residues. V shed 4 bases and J shed 4 bases, with 5 bases lying between them. The germline CDR1 and CDR2 sequences are MDHEN and SYDVKM. The CDR3 nucleotides read TGTGCCAGCAGTTCCCCTAATCAGCCCCAGCATTTT. Translation: CASSSPNQPQHF.

The rearrangement joins TRBV6-5 to TRBJ1-4, with D perhaps TRBD1 (6 bases). Trimming left V 6 bases short and J 4 bases short, with 15 bases between. Germline CDR1 MNHEY, CDR2 SVGAGI. CDR3 size: 15 residues. CDR3 coding DNA: TGTGCCAGCAGCCCCGGGACACCGAATAATGAAAAACTGTTTTTT. Translating gives CASSPGTPNNEKLFF.

This chain uses TRBV28 with TRBJ1-1, with a possible D match to TRBD1 (5 bases). The ends were cut back, 5 bases at V and 9 bases at J, with 16 bases in the middle. CDR1 is MDHEN and CDR2 is SYDVKM in the germline V gene. The CDR3 extends over 13 amino acids. The CDR3 spells CASSLNLGGKAFF. CDR3 nucleotide sequence: TGTGCCAGCAGTCTCAATCTCGGGGGGAAAGCTTTCTTT.

This clone was recorded a few times. This chain links TRBV28 with TRBJ1-6, with 9 bases matching TRBD1. Germline CDR1 and CDR2: MDHEN and SYDVKM. The CDR3 is made up of 15 amino acids. With 6 bases clipped from V and 2 bases from J, the junction kept 2 bases outside the gene matches. CDR3 sequence: CASRGQGTYNSPLHF. In nucleotides, the CDR3 is TGTGCCAGCAGAGGACAGGGGACCTATAATTCACCCCTCCACTTT.

The chain employs TRBV10-1 and TRBJ2-7; 9 nucleotides agree with TRBD1. Germline V gives CDR1 WNHNN, CDR2 SYGVQD (reference sequence). The CDR3 runs 16 residues. V lost 0 bases, J lost 5 bases, and 8 bases stayed unmatched. CDR3 sequence: CASSESRGQGKDEQYF. The CDR3 DNA reads as TGCGCCAGCAGTGAGTCCAGGGGACAGGGTAAAGACGAGCAGTACTTC.

The chain uses TRBV6-6 and TRBJ1-4; 7 bases map to TRBD1. Germline assignment: CDR1 MNHNY and CDR2 SVGAGI (reference sequence). The junction had 3 bases not matched to a gene; V was cut back by 4 bases and J by 1 base. The CDR3 is 15 residues long. The CDR3 DNA reads TGTGCCAGCAGTTTAGGGGGCGGAACTAATGAAAAACTGTTTTTT. Amino acids: CASSLGGGTNEKLFF.

This clone was observed a few times. The chain links TRBV5-6 to TRBJ1-1; TRBD1 might be the D (5 bases). CDR3 length equals 15 residues. CDR1 SGHDT and CDR2 YYEEEE come from the germline V gene. With 0 bases removed from V and 3 bases from J, the gap between germline ends came to 12 bases. The CDR3 DNA reads TGTGCCAGCAGCTTGGTTTTGCAGGGTGACACTGAAGCTTTCTTT. Encoded protein: CASSLVLQGDTEAFF. The variable domain in full, completed from reference TRBV5-6 and TRBJ1-1, reads DAGVTQSPTHLIKTRGQQVTLRCSPKSGHDTVSWYQQALGQGPQFIFQYYEEEERQRGNFPDRFSGHQFPNYSSELNVNALLLGDSALYLCASSLVLQGDTEAFFGQGTRLTVV.

This chain connects TRBV4-3 to TRBJ1-6, with D maybe TRBD1 (6 bases). The CDR3 runs to 15 residues. Per the germline V gene, CDR1 is LGHNA and CDR2 is YSLEER. The germline V and J ends were trimmed by 4 bases and 10 bases, with 17 bases remaining between them. The CDR3 DNA is TGCGCCAGCAGCCGCCTACAGGGCGGCGGCTCACCCCTCCACTTT. Amino acids: CASSRLQGGGSPLHF.

The chain combines TRBV19 with TRBJ2-1; 9 bases fit TRBD2. Germline CDR1 LNHDA, CDR2 SQIVND (reference sequence). The junction had 8 bases not matched to a gene; V was cut back by 8 bases and J by 6 bases. The CDR3 is 14 amino acids. The CDR3 DNA reads as TGTGCCAGTCGAGCCAGAGCGGGAGGCAATGAGCAGTTCTTC. Its protein is CASRARAGGNEQFF.